The 31 T cell receptor beta chains given below trace back to one sample, sequenced in a study of blood T cell repertoires in COVID-19. TCRdb keeps only in-frame clones here, not all; method: immunoSEQ multiplex PCR. The sample includes about 210,000 clones, roughly 81% of them seen just once. Sequenced sample: peripheral blood. These TCRs come from a woman between 45 and 65 years old with active or convalescent COVID-19.

This clone was recorded once. V usage is TRBV2 and J usage is TRBJ1-4, with D tentatively TRBD1 (6 bases). Trimming took 9 bases from V and 7 from J, leaving 18 bases between them. The CDR3 sequence is 14 residues long. From germline, CDR1 is SNHLY and CDR2 FYNNEI. In DNA form, the CDR3 reads TGTGCCAGTGGGGGAACAGGGAAGGGTGAAAAACTGTTTTTT. Translating it yields CASGGTGKGEKLFF.

This rearrangement joins TRBV10-3 to TRBJ1-2, with D tentatively TRBD1 (6 bases). V was clipped by 4 bases and J by 0 bases, with 18 bases between them. Germline CDR1 reads ENHRY; CDR2 reads SYGVKD. The CDR3 extends over 17 amino acids. The CDR3 coding sequence is TGTGCCATCAGTGGGCCCGCCAACGGACAGCCTAACTATGGCTACACCTTC. Residues: CAISGPANGQPNYGYTF.

DNA of the CDR3: TGTGCCAGCAGCTTGACTAGCGGGAGGAATGAGCAGTTCTTC. This gives the protein CASSLTSGRNEQFF. The V gene is TRBV7-9, the J gene TRBJ2-1; 13 bases fit TRBD2. Germline V gene lookup returns CDR1 SEHNR and CDR2 FQNEAQ (reference sequence). Trimming cost V 3 bases and J 7 bases; bases outside gene matches: 0. The CDR3 runs 14 residues. The whole variable domain, filled in from reference TRBV7-9 and TRBJ2-1, reads DTGVSQNPRHKITKRGQNVTFRCDPISEHNRLYWYRQTLGQGPEFLTYFQNEAQLEKSRLLSDRFSAERPKGSFSTLEIQRTEQGDSAMYLCASSLTSGRNEQFFGPGTRLTVL.

The table lists this clone with a count of one. The chain is built from TRBV5-6 and TRBJ1-1, with D hard to call. Trimming stripped 6 bases from V and 6 bases from J, with 12 bases between. This CDR3 is built from 12 residues. Germline V gene sequence: CDR1 SGHDT, CDR2 YYEEEE. The CDR3 loop is CASTRSGAEAFF. In DNA, the CDR3 is TGTGCCAGCACCCGGTCCGGGGCTGAAGCTTTCTTT.

The chain uses TRBV7-9 and TRBJ2-3; TRBD1 matches at 8 bases. The CDR3 runs 15 residues. Germline assignment: CDR1 SEHNR and CDR2 FQNEAQ (reference sequence). The junction had 1 base not matched to a gene; V was cut back by 2 bases and J by 0 bases. The CDR3: CASSLQGASTDTQYF. CDR3 nucleotides: TGTGCCAGCAGCTTACAGGGGGCTAGCACAGATACGCAGTATTTT.

This clone was observed a single time. This chain uses TRBV3-1 (or the pseudogene TRBV3-2) with TRBJ2-7, with TRBD2 identical over 8 bases. The germline gives CDR1 LGHDT, CDR2 YNNKEL (reference sequence). The trim removed 4 bases at V and 3 bases at J, leaving 11 bases unmatched. The CDR3 runs 16 residues. The CDR3 protein is CASSLIASGPGYEQYF. CDR3 in DNA: TGTGCCAGCAGCCTCATAGCTAGCGGGCCTGGCTACGAGCAGTACTTC.

The rearrangement links TRBV7-3 to TRBJ2-1; the match to TRBD2 covers 11 bases. Germline assignment: CDR1 SGHTA and CDR2 FQGTGA. With 5 bases clipped from V and 0 bases from J, the junction kept 6 bases outside the gene matches. The CDR3 is made up of 17 amino acids. CDR3 region: CASSHGLAGSSYNEQFF. Here the CDR3 DNA reads TGTGCCAGCAGCCATGGACTAGCGGGTAGCTCCTACAATGAGCAGTTCTTC.

This clone was picked up a small number of times. The gene calls are TRBV5-6 and TRBJ1-2; 10 bases map to TRBD1. Trimming took 4 bases from V and 8 from J; bases not matched to a gene: 5. CDR3 length: 13 residues. Germline loops: CDR1 SGHDT, CDR2 YYEEEE. The CDR3 region is CASSPDRGQGYTF. In DNA, the CDR3 is TGTGCCAGCAGCCCAGACAGGGGGCAGGGCTACACCTTC.

This clone was found once. The chain links TRBV10-1 to TRBJ2-5; tentatively, D is TRBD2 (6 bases). Trimming shortened V by 0 bases and J by 4 bases, and 18 bases separated the two germline ends. CDR3 length: 17 residues. Germline loops: CDR1 WNHNN, CDR2 SYGVQD (reference sequence). CDR3: CASSESGTGEEAETQYF. The CDR3 DNA is TGCGCCAGCAGTGAGTCCGGGACTGGGGAGGAGGCAGAGACCCAGTACTTC.

This clone came up once. The J gene is TRBJ2-7, the V gene TRBV29-1; a weak D match, TRBD2 (5 bases). The CDR3 loop spans 11 amino acids. Germline CDR1 SQVTM, CDR2 ANQGSEA. The V end lost 5 bases, the J end lost 3 bases, and 8 bases lay between the germline ends. The CDR3 bases are TGCAGCGTTCGGACTCTCTACGAGCAGTACTTC. Amino acids: CSVRTLYEQYF.

The count of this clone is one. The sample carries other DNA sequences with the same CDR3. The gene calls are TRBV2 and TRBJ1-5; unclear D gene. The CDR3 length is 13 residues. From germline, CDR1 is SNHLY and CDR2 FYNNEI. V was clipped by 6 bases and J by 0 bases, with 6 bases between them. The CDR3 coding sequence is TGTGCCAGCAGACGGGATAGCAATCAGCCCCAGCATTTT. Its protein is CASRRDSNQPQHF.

The chain recombines TRBV4-2 with TRBJ1-1; unclear D gene. V was trimmed by 4 bases and J by 3 bases, leaving 6 bases between them. The CDR3 totals 12 residues. Germline values: CDR1 LGHNA, CDR2 YNFKEQ. The CDR3: CASSPSDTEAFF. The CDR3, as DNA: TGTGCCAGCAGCCCCTCGGACACTGAAGCTTTCTTT.

This chain joins TRBV9 and TRBJ2-2; TRBD2 matches at 10 bases. J gave up 5 bases and V 0 bases, and 4 bases lay outside the gene matches. The length of the CDR3 is 16 residues. From germline, CDR1 is SGDLS and CDR2 YYNGEE. The CDR3 DNA sequence: TGTGCCAGCAGCGTAGTGGTAGCGGGAGGAACCGGGGAGCTGTTTTTT. This gives the protein CASSVVVAGGTGELFF.

This chain joins TRBV19 and TRBJ2-2, with D tentatively TRBD2 (5 bases). Germline values: CDR1 LNHDA, CDR2 SQIVND (reference sequence). The CDR3 is made up of 14 amino acids. V gave up 4 bases and J gave up 8 bases, with 14 bases separating them. The CDR3 region is CASSTSGSRGELFF. DNA for the CDR3: TGTGCCAGTAGTACTTCGGGGTCTAGGGGGGAGCTGTTTTTT.

This clone has a single count. This chain links TRBV9 with TRBJ2-1; D is unclear. CDR1 and CDR2 (germline): SGDLS, YYNGEE. The CDR3 has 12 amino acids. The V end lost 0 bases, the J end lost 4 bases, and 2 bases lay between the germline ends. In DNA form, the CDR3 reads TGTGCCAGCAGCGTAGCTTACAATGAGCAGTTCTTC. Translation gives CASSVAYNEQFF.

This clone showed up just a few times. The chain combines TRBV4-1 with TRBJ2-1, with TRBD1 matching over 9 bases. V lost 3 bases to trimming and J lost 6 bases; unmatched junction nucleotides: 3. Looked up from germline, CDR1 is MGHRA and CDR2 is YSYEKL. CDR3 size: 14 residues. CDR3 sequence (DNA): TGCGCCAGCAGCCACGGACAGGGGAGCAATGAGCAGTTCTTC. This encodes CASSHGQGSNEQFF.

The chain employs TRBV12-5 and TRBJ2-1; 14 bases are a match to TRBD2. CDR1 is LGHNT and CDR2 is FRNRAP in the germline V gene. The CDR3 consists of 16 residues. Trimming at V came to 3 bases and at J to 13 bases, leaving 11 bases not matched to a gene. The CDR3: CASGLDVGTSGSPQFF. CDR3 nucleotides: TGTGCTAGTGGTTTAGACGTTGGGACTAGCGGGAGCCCTCAGTTCTTC.

The V call is TRBV15, the J call TRBJ1-1; D is ambiguous. Germline V lookup: CDR1 LNHNV, CDR2 YYDKDF (reference sequence). The V gene lost 1 base and the J gene lost 4 bases, with 7 bases spanning the gap. The CDR3 has 13 residues. Written as DNA, the CDR3 is TGTGCCACCAGCAGAGTCGGGAGCACTGAAGCTTTCTTT. Translating it yields CATSRVGSTEAFF.

This chain connects TRBV27 to TRBJ1-3; D gene ambiguous. The CDR3 extends over 14 amino acids. V lost 3 bases, J lost 1 base, and 7 bases lay in between. Looked up from germline, CDR1 is MNHEY and CDR2 is SMNVEV (reference sequence). This CDR3 reads CASSFGGSGNTIYF. In DNA form, the CDR3 reads TGTGCCAGCAGTTTTGGCGGTTCTGGAAACACCATATATTTT.

The V and J genes are TRBV7-9 and TRBJ1-5, with D tentatively TRBD1 (6 bases). CDR1 is SEHNR and CDR2 is FQNEAQ in the germline V gene (reference sequence). This CDR3 is built from 15 residues. The ends were cut back, 4 bases at V and 5 bases at J, with 15 bases in the middle. CDR3 bases: TGTGCCAGCAGCTCTTCGGGGGGGGCGGATCAGCCCCAGCATTTT. Translation: CASSSSGGADQPQHF.

This chain links TRBV7-6 with TRBJ1-1; the match to TRBD1 covers 10 bases. Germline V gene data show CDR1 as SGHVS and CDR2 as FNYEAQ. CDR3 length: 17 amino acids. J gave up 2 bases and V 3 bases, and 9 bases lay outside the gene matches. The DNA of the CDR3 is TGTGCCAGCAGCTTCGTCGGGACAGGGGCGCTTAACACTGAAGCTTTCTTT. Its translation: CASSFVGTGALNTEAFF.

The V and J genes are TRBV3-1 (or the pseudogene TRBV3-2) and TRBJ2-1; D might be TRBD1 (5 bases). CDR3 size: 15 residues. The V and J ends lost 2 bases and 13 bases respectively, with 21 bases between them. Per the germline V gene, CDR1 is LGHDT and CDR2 is YNNKEL (reference sequence). CDR3 DNA sequence: TGTGCCAGCAGCCAAAGTCCTACAGGCCCCCAGGAACAGTTCTTC. The encoded protein is CASSQSPTGPQEQFF.

The chain uses TRBV7-7 and TRBJ2-7; 8 nucleotides match TRBD2. The V segment lost 5 bases and the J segment 1 base; nucleotides outside the gene matches: 13. This CDR3 is built from 17 residues. From germline, CDR1 is SSHAT and CDR2 FNYEAQ (reference sequence). The CDR3 region is CASSPGYSGRGSYEQYF. The CDR3 bases are TGTGCCAGCAGCCCGGGGTACAGCGGGAGAGGTTCCTACGAGCAGTACTTC.

In this sample, this clone turned up a few times. The chain joins TRBV7-3 to TRBJ2-3; no clear D. The CDR3 is 14 residues long. Germline CDR1 SGHTA, CDR2 FQGTGA. V shed 0 bases and J shed 3 bases, with 7 bases lying between them. CDR3 bases: TGTGCCAGCAGCTTAACGAGCCATACAGATACGCAGTATTTT. Translated, it gives CASSLTSHTDTQYF.

The rearrangement uses TRBV3-1 (or the pseudogene TRBV3-2) and TRBJ1-2, with 10 bases identical to TRBD1. Germline V gives CDR1 LGHDT, CDR2 YNNKEL (reference sequence). The CDR3 is 15 residues long. Germline trimming cut 3 bases from V and 8 bases from J; bases unmatched to any gene: 9. This CDR3 is CASSQLPGTGAGYTF. The CDR3 DNA sequence: TGTGCCAGCAGCCAGCTACCCGGGACAGGGGCAGGCTACACCTTC.

This sequence joins TRBV5-4 and TRBJ2-3; TRBD2 matches at 9 bases. Unmatched junction bases numbered 3, after V lost 0 bases and J lost 1 base. Per germline, CDR1 SGHNT and CDR2 YYREEE (reference sequence). The CDR3 sequence is 16 residues long. The CDR3 reads CASSLGAGGGTDTQYF. In DNA, the CDR3 is TGTGCCAGCAGCTTGGGAGCGGGAGGTGGCACAGATACGCAGTATTTT.

This chain connects TRBV28 to TRBJ1-5; 8 nucleotides agree with TRBD1. The CDR3 consists of 15 residues. Germline lookup yields CDR1 MDHEN and CDR2 SYDVKM. V shed 6 bases and J 6 bases; nucleotides not matched to a gene: 10. The CDR3: CASRPQGAVTQPQHF. The CDR3 DNA reads TGTGCCAGCAGGCCTCAGGGGGCTGTGACTCAGCCCCAGCATTTT.

The V call is TRBV4-2, the J call TRBJ1-4, with 7 bases identical to TRBD1. The CDR3 length is 16 residues. J was trimmed by 6 bases and V by 1 base; bases with no gene match: 8. Germline V gene lookup returns CDR1 LGHNA and CDR2 YNFKEQ. CDR3 sequence reads: CASSQGGGGTDEKLFF. The CDR3, as DNA: TGTGCCAGCAGCCAAGGGGGCGGCGGGACAGATGAAAAACTGTTTTTT.

The chain carries TRBV3-1 (or the pseudogene TRBV3-2) and TRBJ2-3, with 8 bases identical to TRBD1. The ends lost 5 bases at V and 11 bases at J; junction bases unmatched: 3. This CDR3 is built from 11 residues. CDR1 is LGHDT and CDR2 is YNNKEL in the germline V gene (reference sequence). The CDR3, as DNA: TGTGCCAGCAGCTCACAGGGGGGGCAGTATTTT. Translated: CASSSQGGQYF.

The chain carries TRBV28 and TRBJ1-2; no definite D call. This CDR3 comprises 16 residues. Germline CDR1 MDHEN, CDR2 SYDVKM. Trimming removed 1 base at V and 8 bases at J, with 20 bases between. As DNA, the CDR3 is TGTGCCAGCAGTTTATATAGGGTGGAGGGCGCCTCAGGCTACACCTTC. Encoded protein: CASSLYRVEGASGYTF.

This chain links TRBV19 with TRBJ1-2, with TRBD1 matching 9 bases. This CDR3 is 14 amino acids long. Germline trimming cut 5 bases from V and 4 bases from J; bases unmatched to any gene: 5. The germline gives CDR1 LNHDA, CDR2 SQIVND (reference sequence). The CDR3 protein is CASSSQGASYGYTF. The CDR3 DNA reads as TGTGCCAGTAGTTCACAGGGGGCGAGCTATGGCTACACCTTC.